This TCR beta chain originates from a study of blood T cell repertoires in COVID-19 (dated by TCRdb to about 2020). Turning to the overall study: Collaborator samples came from the United States, Italy and Spain and covered acute and convalescent phases of COVID-19. Deeply sampled blood TCRbeta repertoires from subjects exposed to, actively infected with, or recovered from COVID-19 were included in the dataset. The samples were drawn from the first 160 participants of the ongoing ImmuneRACE study and from about 1,200 subjects provided by 6 global collaborators. The material from the prospective study consisted of cDNA or gDNA derived from T cells, B-cell-depleted T cells, or PBMCs. The sample metadata nearly always contained a de-identified subject ID, COVID-19 status, age in years and sex. Where HLA class I and class II types were available, the types were taken from metadata supplied by the sample provider, not from assay-based typing. A freely available public database, intended as a resource for researchers studying the immune response to SARS-CoV-2, is where the repertoires were released. Paper-wide results and their limitations: The quantity of clinical and demographic metadata differed by source and by participant and was supplied without curation.

The V end gives up 5 bases and the J end 2 bases, leaving 6 bases in the junction not matched to a gene. According to the germline V gene (reference sequence), CDR1 reads SGHNT and CDR2 reads YYREEE. The CDR3 holds 16 amino acids from the cysteine to the phenylalanine. Of the read, only the CDR3 DNA is kept; its 48 bases are in frame from base 1. TCRbeta CDR3 regions were amplified from genomic DNA by means of the immunoSEQ Assay, a bias-controlled multiplex PCR. In the paper's pipeline: Within the assay, amplification of reference gene primers was used to estimate how many nucleated cells each sample contained. To quantify the absolute abundance of each unique TCRbeta CDR3 rearrangement, sequence reads were collapsed and filtered. For each sample, productive Simpson clonality was calculated by taking the square root of Simpson's diversity index across productive rearrangements. What TCRdb holds here is the immuneACCESS table cut down to in-frame rearrangements. Part of the clones is not present; checked against another copy, under half of the missing clones reflect an unresolved V gene, and the others are unexplained. The V and J calls and the clone size are those of that table, but D and trimming were determined from the DNA. The sample includes about 290,000 clones, with 75% to 90% observed a single time. The ten largest clones capture approximately 1.5% of the sample.

In its sample, this clone was seen a few times. The clone's antigen remains unknown. Per-nucleotide qualities are absent, and no much larger clonotype sits a single base away. Participants in the prospective study were aged roughly 18 to 100 years, lived in 24 United States geographic areas, and enrolled through a virtual design. In the prospective study, participants were assigned to cohorts based on the clinical history participants reported in a screening survey and a study questionnaire. For ImmuneRACE Cohort 3, a participant was defined as recovered based on two consecutive negative NP/OP PCR tests, clearance by a healthcare professional, or resolution of symptoms. In the prospective study, mobile phlebotomists collected whole blood, serum and a nasopharyngeal or oropharyngeal swab from each participant. Over a roughly two-month period, participants in the prospective study had the option of providing additional blood draws and questionnaires. Blood samples from the prospective study were shipped frozen or at room temperature prior to DNA extraction.

The V gene is TRBV5-4 and the J gene is TRBJ2-2, with TRBD2 identical over 10 junction bases. The origin of this receptor is a woman between 40 and 50 years old who had recovered from COVID-19. Sequenced: PBMCs or T cells enriched from blood (not recorded which). The DNA sequence is TGTGCCAGCAGTCCCGGACTAGCGGCAAACACCGGGGAGCTGTTTTTT. Translated, this is CASSPGLAANTGELFF. Beyond the CDR3, the reference TRBV5-4 and TRBJ2-2 genes provide the residues; the full variable domain reads: ETGVTQSPTHLIKTRGQQVTLRCSSQSGHNTVSWYQQALGQGPQFIFQYYREEENGRGNFPPRFSGLQFPNYSSELNVNALELDDSALYLCASSPGLAANTGELFFGEGSRLTVL.